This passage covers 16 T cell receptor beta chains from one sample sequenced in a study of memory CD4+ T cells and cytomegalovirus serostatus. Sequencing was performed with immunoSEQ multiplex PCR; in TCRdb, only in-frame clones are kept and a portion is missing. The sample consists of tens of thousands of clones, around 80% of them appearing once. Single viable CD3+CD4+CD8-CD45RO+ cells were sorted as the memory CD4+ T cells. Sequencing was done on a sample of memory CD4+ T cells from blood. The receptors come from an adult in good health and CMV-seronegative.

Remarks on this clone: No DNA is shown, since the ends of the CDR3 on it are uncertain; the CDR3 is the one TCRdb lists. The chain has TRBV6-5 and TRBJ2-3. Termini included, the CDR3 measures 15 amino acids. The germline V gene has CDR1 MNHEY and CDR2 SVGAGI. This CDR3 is CASSSSDPRTDTQYF.

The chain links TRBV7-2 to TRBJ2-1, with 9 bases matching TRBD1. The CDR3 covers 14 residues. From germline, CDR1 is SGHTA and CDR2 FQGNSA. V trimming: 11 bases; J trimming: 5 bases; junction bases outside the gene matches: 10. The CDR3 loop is CAGARDRVNNEQFF. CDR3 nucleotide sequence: TGTGCCGGAGCCCGGGACAGGGTCAACAATGAGCAGTTCTTC.

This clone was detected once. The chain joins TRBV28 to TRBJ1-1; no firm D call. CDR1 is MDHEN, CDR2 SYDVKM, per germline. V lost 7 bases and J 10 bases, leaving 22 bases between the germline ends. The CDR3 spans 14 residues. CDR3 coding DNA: TGTGCCAGCATCGCAGGTACGAATCAGAAGACAGCTTTCTTT. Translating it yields CASIAGTNQKTAFF. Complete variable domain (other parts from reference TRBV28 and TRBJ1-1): DVKVTQSSRYLVKRTGEKVFLECVQDMDHENMFWYRQDPGLGLRLIYFSYDVKMKEKGDIPEGYSVSREKKERFSLILESASTNQTSMYLCASIAGTNQKTAFFGQGTRLTVV.

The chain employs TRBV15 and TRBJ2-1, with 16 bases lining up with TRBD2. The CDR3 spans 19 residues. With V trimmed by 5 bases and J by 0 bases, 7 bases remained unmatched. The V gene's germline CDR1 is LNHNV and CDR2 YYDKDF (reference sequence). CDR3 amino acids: CATSARGLAGGSSYNEQFF. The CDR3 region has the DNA TGTGCCACCAGCGCCCGGGGACTAGCGGGAGGGAGCTCCTACAATGAGCAGTTCTTC.

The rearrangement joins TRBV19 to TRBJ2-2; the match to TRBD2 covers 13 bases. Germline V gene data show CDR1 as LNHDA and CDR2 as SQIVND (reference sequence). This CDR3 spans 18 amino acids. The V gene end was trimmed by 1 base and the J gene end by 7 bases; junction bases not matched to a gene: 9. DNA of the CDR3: TGTGCCAGTAGTATAGGGAGGACTAGCGGGAGTAAGATCGGGGAGCTGTTTTTT. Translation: CASSIGRTSGSKIGELFF.

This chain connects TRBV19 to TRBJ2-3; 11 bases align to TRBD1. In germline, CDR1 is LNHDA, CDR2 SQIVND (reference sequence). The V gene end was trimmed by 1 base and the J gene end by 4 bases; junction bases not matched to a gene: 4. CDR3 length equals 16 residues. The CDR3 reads CASSIGTGGFADTQYF. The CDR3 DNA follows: TGTGCCAGTAGTATAGGGACAGGGGGCTTCGCAGATACGCAGTATTTT.

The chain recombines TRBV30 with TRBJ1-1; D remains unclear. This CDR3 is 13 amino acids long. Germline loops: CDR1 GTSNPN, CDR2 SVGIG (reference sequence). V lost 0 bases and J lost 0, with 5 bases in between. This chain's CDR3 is CAWSVAVNTEAFF. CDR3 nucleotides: TGTGCCTGGAGTGTAGCAGTGAACACTGAAGCTTTCTTT.

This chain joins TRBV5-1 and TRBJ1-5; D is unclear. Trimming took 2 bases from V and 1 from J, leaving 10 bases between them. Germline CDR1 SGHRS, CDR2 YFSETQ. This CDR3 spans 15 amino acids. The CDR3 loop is CASSFGGSSNQPQHF. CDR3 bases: TGCGCCAGCAGCTTTGGAGGGTCGAGCAATCAGCCCCAGCATTTT.

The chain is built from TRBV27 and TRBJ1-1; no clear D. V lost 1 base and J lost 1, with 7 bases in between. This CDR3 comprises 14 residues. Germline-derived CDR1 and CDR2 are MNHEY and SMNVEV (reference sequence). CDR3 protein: CASSLWAANTEAFF. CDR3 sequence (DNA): TGTGCCAGCAGTTTATGGGCAGCGAACACTGAAGCTTTCTTT.

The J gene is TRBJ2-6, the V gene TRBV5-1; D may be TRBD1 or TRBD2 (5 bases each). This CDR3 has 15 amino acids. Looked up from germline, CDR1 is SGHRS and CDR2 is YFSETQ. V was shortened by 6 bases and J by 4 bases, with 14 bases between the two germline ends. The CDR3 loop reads CASKTSGRGANVLTF. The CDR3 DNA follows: TGCGCCAGCAAGACGTCGGGGCGGGGGGCCAACGTCCTGACTTTC.

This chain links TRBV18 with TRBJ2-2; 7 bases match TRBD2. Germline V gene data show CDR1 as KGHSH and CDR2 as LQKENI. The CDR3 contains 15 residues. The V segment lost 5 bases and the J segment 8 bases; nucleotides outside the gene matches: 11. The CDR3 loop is CASSSSSGVEGELFF. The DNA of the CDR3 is TGTGCCAGCTCATCATCTAGCGGAGTAGAGGGGGAGCTGTTTTTT.

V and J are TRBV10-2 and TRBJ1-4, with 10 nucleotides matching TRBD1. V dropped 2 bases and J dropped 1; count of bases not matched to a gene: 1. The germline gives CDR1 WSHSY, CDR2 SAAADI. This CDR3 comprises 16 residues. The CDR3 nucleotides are TGCGCCAGCAGTGAGAGGACAGGGGGAACTAATGAAAAACTGTTTTTT. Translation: CASSERTGGTNEKLFF.

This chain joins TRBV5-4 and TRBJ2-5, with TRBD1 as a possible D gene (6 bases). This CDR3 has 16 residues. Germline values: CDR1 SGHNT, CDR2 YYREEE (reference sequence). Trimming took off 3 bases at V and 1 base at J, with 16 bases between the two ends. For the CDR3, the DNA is TGTGCCAGCAGCTCTCAGACAGGCCTATTCCAAGAGACCCAGTACTTC. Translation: CASSSQTGLFQETQYF.

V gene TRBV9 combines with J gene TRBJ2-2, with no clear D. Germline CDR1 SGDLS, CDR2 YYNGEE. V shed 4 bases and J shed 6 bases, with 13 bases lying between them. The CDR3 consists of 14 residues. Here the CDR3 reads CASSLGSEAGELFF. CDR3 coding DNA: TGTGCCAGCAGCCTTGGGTCTGAAGCCGGGGAGCTGTTTTTT.

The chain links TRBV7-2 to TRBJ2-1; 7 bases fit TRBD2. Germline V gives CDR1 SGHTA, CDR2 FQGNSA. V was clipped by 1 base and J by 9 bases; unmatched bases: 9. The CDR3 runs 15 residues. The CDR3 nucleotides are TGTGCCAGCAGCTTAGTAGGACTAGGGGCTAGTGAGCAGTTCTTC. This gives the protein CASSLVGLGASEQFF.

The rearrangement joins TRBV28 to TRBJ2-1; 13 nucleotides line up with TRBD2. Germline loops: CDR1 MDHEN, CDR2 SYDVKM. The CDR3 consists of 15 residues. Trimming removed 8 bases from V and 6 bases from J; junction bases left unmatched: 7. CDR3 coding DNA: TGTGCCAGCGAACTGACTAGCGGGAGGTTCAATGAGCAGTTCTTC. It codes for CASELTSGRFNEQFF.